A single sample is the source of the 8 T cell receptor beta chains below, sequenced in a study of control samples from healthy donors and cancer patients. Libraries were prepared by immunoSEQ multiplex PCR; TCRdb keeps only in-frame clonotypes and omits some of them. The data show 150,000 to 180,000 clones, over 90% seen once. Sample: blood. These receptors all stem from a man aged 50 or older in good health.

The rearrangement uses TRBV2 and TRBJ2-5; no clear D. The V end was cut by 4 bases, the J end by 1 base, with 4 bases between. Germline loops: CDR1 SNHLY, CDR2 FYNNEI. The CDR3 has 12 amino acids. The DNA for the CDR3 is TGTGCCAGCAGTGGGGTCCAAGAGACCCAGTACTTC. Translation: CASSGVQETQYF.

The rearrangement joins TRBV7-9 to TRBJ1-1; D is unclear. V was clipped by 1 base and J by 6 bases, with 12 bases between them. Germline V gives CDR1 SEHNR, CDR2 FQNEAQ (reference sequence). This CDR3 has 14 residues. The CDR3 DNA follows: TGTGCCAGCAGCTTAGAGGGATACGATCCTGAAGCTTTCTTT. It specifies CASSLEGYDPEAFF.

The chain is built from TRBV18 and TRBJ1-5, with TRBD1 matching over 9 bases. With V trimmed by 5 bases and J by 5 bases, 7 bases remained unmatched. Looked up from germline, CDR1 is KGHSH and CDR2 is LQKENI. The CDR3 contains 15 residues. The CDR3 DNA is TGTGCCAGCTCAGCGTACGGGACAGGGTATCAGCCCCAGCATTTT. It is translated as CASSAYGTGYQPQHF.

V usage is TRBV19 and J usage is TRBJ2-5; TRBD2 matches 10 bases. Germline lookup yields CDR1 LNHDA and CDR2 SQIVND (reference sequence). The CDR3 is 14 residues long. V trimming: 5 bases; J trimming: 3 bases; junction bases outside the gene matches: 3. The CDR3 sequence: CASSETSGKETQYF. Here the CDR3 DNA reads TGTGCCAGTAGTGAAACTAGCGGGAAAGAGACCCAGTACTTC.

In this sample, this clone turned up a few times. This chain connects TRBV18 to TRBJ2-1; 11 nucleotides line up with TRBD2. V was clipped by 1 base and J by 4 bases; unmatched bases: 3. The CDR3 runs to 16 residues. Germline V gene sequence: CDR1 KGHSH, CDR2 LQKENI. The CDR3, as DNA: TGTGCCAGCTCACCACTGCCTAGCGGGGGGTACAATGAGCAGTTCTTC. The encoded protein is CASSPLPSGGYNEQFF.

The genes are TRBV11-2 and TRBJ2-1; D possibly corresponds to TRBD2 (5 bases). The CDR3 extends over 15 amino acids. CDR1 and CDR2 (germline): SGHAT, FQNNGV. Between the trimmed V and J ends, which lost 1 base and 6 bases, there was a span of 13 bases. The CDR3 coding sequence is TGTGCCAGCAGCTTAGGCGCGTGGAGCGGCAATGAGCAGTTCTTC. This codes for CASSLGAWSGNEQFF. The whole variable domain, remainder taken from reference TRBV11-2 and TRBJ2-1, is EAGVAQSPRYKIIEKRQSVAFWCNPISGHATLYWYQQILGQGPKLLIQFQNNGVVDDSQLPKDRFSAERLKGVDSTLKIQPAKLEDSAVYLCASSLGAWSGNEQFFGPGTRLTVL.

The chain combines TRBV10-2 with TRBJ2-1; the D gene is possibly TRBD1 (5 bases). V gave up 8 bases and J gave up 0 bases, with 14 bases separating them. This CDR3 comprises 15 residues. Germline CDR1 WSHSY, CDR2 SAAADI. CDR3 nucleotides: TGCGCCAGCGGGCAGGGCTCGGGCTCCTACAATGAGCAGTTCTTC. This gives the protein CASGQGSGSYNEQFF.

The rearrangement uses TRBV3-1 (or the pseudogene TRBV3-2) and TRBJ2-1; TRBD2 matches 13 bases. This CDR3 region has 17 residues. With V trimmed by 0 bases and J by 7 bases, 6 bases remained unmatched. Germline V lookup: CDR1 LGHDT, CDR2 YNNKEL (reference sequence). The CDR3 DNA is TGTGCCAGCAGCCAAGATGTGGGACTAGCGGGAAGAAATGAGCAGTTCTTC. Translation: CASSQDVGLAGRNEQFF.